This T cell receptor (beta chain) was recovered during a study of blood T cell repertoires in COVID-19. Turning to the study itself: The United States, Italy and Spain supplied acute and convalescent COVID-19 samples. T cells, B-cell-depleted T cells, or PBMCs supplied cDNA or gDNA.

In the original workflow: From reference gene primer amplification, estimates of nucleated cell counts were derived. Sequencing used immunoSEQ multiplex PCR; TCRdb keeps in-frame clones, though not all of them. V, J and clone size were drawn from that table, and D and trimming were deduced from the DNA. Of approximately 150,000 clones listed, about 87% are singletons. CDR3 length: 15 amino acids. The V and J ends lost 6 bases and 0 bases respectively, with 14 bases between them. The V gene's germline CDR1 is MNHEY and CDR2 SVGAGI. The J gene is TRBJ1-1, the V gene TRBV6-5; TRBD1 is a possible D gene (5 bases). This receptor was identified in a woman aged 50 to 60 with acute or convalescent COVID-19. Sequencing was performed on peripheral blood. The CDR3 DNA follows: TGTGCCAGCAGCCTCATTGGACACATGAACACTGAAGCTTTCTTT. As protein: CASSLIGHMNTEAFF.